This T cell receptor beta chain appears in the sequencing data of a study of identical twins. V lost 0 bases and J 7 bases, leaving 1 base between the germline ends. The CDR3 loop spans 12 amino acids. Germline values: CDR1 LGHDT, CDR2 YNNKEL (reference sequence). A universal primer site arose from template switching, and cDNA bore unique molecular identifiers. TCRdb redid the calling of the 5' RACE reads with MiXCR, one entry per CDR3 protein. The sample gives hundreds of thousands of distinct CDR3 sequences, less than 10% of which show up once; about 5.2% is in the top ten. This clonotype was counted a few times. Antigen unknown. Study observations and caveats: Analyses based on zero insertions could be partly confounded by invariant MAIT and iNKT cells.

This chain connects TRBV3-1 to TRBJ1-6, with no clear D. Sequencing was performed on memory (CD45RO+) T cells sorted from blood. The clonotype comes from a woman in her late teens or twenties in good health. CDR3: CASSQENSPLHF. The CDR3 DNA follows: TGTGCCAGCAGCCAAGAGAATTCACCCCTCCACTTT.